Below, 14 T cell receptor beta chains from the same sample are listed, as sequenced in a study of radiotherapy plus CTLA-4 blockade in lung cancer. TCRdb keeps only in-frame clones here, not all; method: immunoSEQ multiplex PCR. The sample contains about 49,000 clones, roughly 88% of which appear only once. Sample: peripheral blood, taken from a patient treated with radiotherapy plus ipilimumab. The receptors were gathered from a human donor with non-small cell lung cancer whose response to radiotherapy plus ipilimumab could not be evaluated.

The gene calls are TRBV9 and TRBJ1-1; D gene uncertain. Germline CDR1 reads SGDLS; CDR2 reads YYNGEE. This CDR3 has 15 residues. The V gene lost 0 bases and the J gene lost 1 base, with 10 bases spanning the gap. In DNA, the CDR3 is TGTGCCAGCAGCGTAGGAGGCGGCTCGAACACTGAAGCTTTCTTT. As protein: CASSVGGGSNTEAFF.

The V call is TRBV7-2, the J call TRBJ2-4; 9 bases are a match to TRBD1. The V and J ends lost 2 bases and 7 bases, in that order; junction bases with no gene match: 9. Germline CDR1 and CDR2: SGHTA and FQGNSA. The CDR3 loop spans 16 amino acids. CDR3 nucleotide sequence: TGTGCCAGCAGCTTATCCCCCTGGACAGGGGAGAACATTCAGTACTTC. This translates into CASSLSPWTGENIQYF. Supplemented by reference TRBV7-2 and TRBJ2-4, the full variable domain reads GAGVSQSPSNKVTEKGKDVELRCDPISGHTALYWYRQSLGQGLEFLIYFQGNSAPDKSGLPSDRFSAERTGGSVSTLTIQRTQQEDSAVYLCASSLSPWTGENIQYFGAGTRLSVL.

The chain has TRBV29-1 and TRBJ2-1; 11 nucleotides line up with TRBD2. J lost 1 base, V lost 6 bases, and 5 bases had no gene match. Germline loops: CDR1 SQVTM, CDR2 ANQGSEA. This CDR3 has 15 amino acids. CDR3 bases: TGCAGCGTCACCGCTAGCGGGAGGTCCTACAATGAGCAGTTCTTC. Protein sequence: CSVTASGRSYNEQFF.

The chain joins TRBV10-2 to TRBJ2-7; D possibly corresponds to TRBD1 (5 bases). There are 15 residues in the CDR3. Trimming left V 5 bases short and J 1 base short, with 15 bases between. Germline-derived CDR1 and CDR2 are WSHSY and SAAADI. The CDR3 spells CASSTPRGSSYEQYF. As DNA, the CDR3 is TGCGCCAGCAGTACCCCTAGGGGTTCTTCCTACGAGCAGTACTTC.

Of note for this clone: Relative to the germline gene, one junction end is altered; a read error may explain this. The chain uses TRBV5-1 and TRBJ2-7; no clear D. Germline V gene lookup returns CDR1 SGHRS and CDR2 YFSETQ. This CDR3 is 13 amino acids long. CDR3 region: CASSLDTLYGQYF. In DNA form, the CDR3 reads TGCGCCAGCAGCTTGGATACCTTATACGGGCAGTACTTC.

In its sample, this clone ranks as medium-sized. The rearrangement links TRBV7-9 to TRBJ1-2; TRBD1 is a possible D gene (6 bases). The CDR3 is made up of 13 amino acids. Germline CDR1 reads SEHNR; CDR2 reads FQNEAQ (reference sequence). V lost 4 bases and J 4 bases, leaving 10 bases between the germline ends. This CDR3 reads CASSSTGPYGYTF. CDR3 sequence (DNA): TGTGCCAGCAGCTCCACAGGGCCCTATGGCTACACCTTC.

The chain has TRBV5-1 and TRBJ2-2, with TRBD2 matching over 12 bases. Germline CDR1 reads SGHRS; CDR2 reads YFSETQ. The CDR3 sequence is 17 residues long. V was pared by 6 bases and J by 4 bases, with 10 bases of the junction left unmatched. CDR3 in DNA: TGCGCCAGCACCCTGCAAGGACTAGCGGGATTCACCGGGGAGCTGTTTTTT. It specifies CASTLQGLAGFTGELFF.

V is TRBV27 and J is TRBJ1-1; D might be TRBD1 (6 bases). The CDR3 has 16 amino acids. The V gene lost 1 base and the J gene lost 6 bases, with 18 bases spanning the gap. Germline CDR1 MNHEY, CDR2 SMNVEV (reference sequence). CDR3 coding DNA: TGTGCCAGCAGTTTATTTTTCGGGGGGCGGATCTCTGAAGCTTTCTTT. This codes for CASSLFFGGRISEAFF.

The rearrangement links TRBV6-1 to TRBJ1-1, with D possibly TRBD1 on 5 matching bases. The CDR3 runs 13 residues. Trimming took off 7 bases at V and 3 bases at J, with 12 bases between the two ends. Germline V gene sequence: CDR1 MNHNS, CDR2 SASEGT. CDR3 residues: CASTLGPDTEAFF. The CDR3, as DNA: TGTGCCAGCACCCTGGGGCCAGACACTGAAGCTTTCTTT.

This clone has just one count. V is TRBV19 and J is TRBJ1-1; 7 bases line up with TRBD1. This CDR3 has 20 residues. Germline values: CDR1 LNHDA, CDR2 SQIVND (reference sequence). Trimming took 5 bases from V and 6 from J; bases not matched to a gene: 27. The CDR3 DNA sequence: TGTGCCAGTAGTGCACAACAAAGGGGCAGGGGGAGAGGGTTGGGACCTGAAGCTTTCTTT. Its protein is CASSAQQRGRGRGLGPEAFF.

This clone was counted between two and nine times. The chain is built from TRBV7-2 and TRBJ1-5; D not certain. This CDR3 has 13 residues. With 5 bases removed from V and 2 bases from J, the gap between germline ends came to 7 bases. In germline, CDR1 is SGHTA, CDR2 FQGNSA. The DNA for the CDR3 is TGTGCCAGCAGCACCGGGGGCAATCAGCCCCAGCATTTT. Translation: CASSTGGNQPQHF.

This clone came up once. The J gene is TRBJ2-3, the V gene TRBV9, with 10 bases that match TRBD2. This CDR3 comprises 17 residues. In germline, CDR1 is SGDLS, CDR2 YYNGEE. The V and J ends lost 2 bases and 1 base, in that order; junction bases with no gene match: 7. Written as DNA, the CDR3 is TGTGCCAGCAGCGTCTCCCCCGGGACTAGCGGCACAGATACGCAGTATTTT. Encoded protein: CASSVSPGTSGTDTQYF.

This rearrangement joins TRBV14 to TRBJ2-3, with TRBD1 matching 12 bases. V trimming: 7 bases; J trimming: 5 bases; junction bases outside the gene matches: 7. This CDR3 region has 15 residues. CDR1 is SGHDN, CDR2 FVKESK, per germline. CDR3 protein: CASTRGQGAGDTQYF. CDR3 DNA: TGTGCCAGCACCCGGGGACAGGGGGCAGGAGATACGCAGTATTTT.

This clone appeared a few times. The CDR3 spells CASSETSGRAYEQYF. The CDR3 region has the DNA TGTGCCAGCAGTGAGACTAGCGGGAGGGCCTACGAGCAGTACTTC. This chain uses TRBV2 with TRBJ2-7, with 14 nucleotides matching TRBD2. The CDR3 consists of 15 residues. Germline trimming cut 3 bases from V and 2 bases from J; bases unmatched to any gene: 0. Looked up from germline, CDR1 is SNHLY and CDR2 is FYNNEI.